Below are 21 T cell receptor beta chains sequenced from a single sample in a study of cytomegalovirus exposure and HLA in healthy donors. Here immunoSEQ multiplex PCR was the method, and the copy in TCRdb shows in-frame clones only, minus some. Altogether roughly 200,000 clones are present, about 81% being singletons, with the ten largest covering roughly 1.2%. The material sequenced was PBMCs. The receptors were gathered from a woman between 25 and 40 years old in good health and CMV-seronegative.

The chain joins TRBV7-8 to TRBJ1-2; possible D gene TRBD1, 6 bases. The germline CDR1 and CDR2 sequences are SGHVS and FQNEAQ. The germline V and J ends were trimmed by 6 bases and 6 bases, with 14 bases remaining between them. The CDR3 runs 13 residues. The DNA of the CDR3 is TGTGCCAGCAGTATACAGGGATCGGATGGCTACACCTTC. It yields the protein CASSIQGSDGYTF.

The rearrangement joins TRBV7-2 to TRBJ1-5; a weak D match, TRBD1 (6 bases). V shed 1 base and J shed 6 bases, with 13 bases lying between them. This CDR3 comprises 15 residues. The germline CDR1 and CDR2 sequences are SGHTA and FQGNSA. CDR3 in amino acids: CASSLVDRQGQPQHF. In DNA form, the CDR3 reads TGTGCCAGCAGCTTAGTCGACAGGCAAGGTCAGCCCCAGCATTTT. Full variable domain (rest looked up from reference TRBV7-2 and TRBJ1-5): GAGVSQSPSNKVTEKGKDVELRCDPISGHTALYWYRQSLGQGLEFLIYFQGNSAPDKSGLPSDRFSAERTGGSVSTLTIQRTQQEDSAVYLCASSLVDRQGQPQHFGDGTRLSIL.

The chain couples TRBV29-1 to TRBJ1-2; the D gene is possibly TRBD1 (6 bases). Germline loops: CDR1 SQVTM, CDR2 ANQGSEA. The CDR3 contains 12 residues. Deletions cut 2 bases from V and 4 bases from J, with 8 bases between. The CDR3 DNA reads TGCAGCGTTGAAACAGGGCCCTATGGCTACACCTTC. It encodes CSVETGPYGYTF.

This clone occurred a few times. The rearrangement uses TRBV19 and TRBJ1-2; D remains unclear. In germline, CDR1 is LNHDA, CDR2 SQIVND (reference sequence). With 7 bases removed from V and 4 bases from J, the gap between germline ends came to 7 bases. This CDR3 has 11 amino acids. The CDR3 DNA is TGTGCCAGTACAACGGTCTATGGCTACACCTTC. Its protein is CASTTVYGYTF. The full variable domain, completed using reference TRBV19 and TRBJ1-2, is DGGITQSPKYLFRKEGQNVTLSCEQNLNHDAMYWYRQDPGQGLRLIYYSQIVNDFQKGDIAEGYSVSREKKESFPLTVTSAQKNPTAFYLCASTTVYGYTFGSGTRLTVV.

The chain combines TRBV4-1 with TRBJ1-5; possibly TRBD1 for D (5 bases). The CDR3 is 14 residues long. Germline V lookup: CDR1 MGHRA, CDR2 YSYEKL. Trimming pared 4 bases from V and 3 bases from J, leaving 10 bases between. The DNA for the CDR3 is TGCGCCAGCAGCCCGGCACAGGTCAATCAGCCCCAGCATTTT. It codes for CASSPAQVNQPQHF.

The CDR3 spells CASSLVGPSYEQYF. In DNA form, the CDR3 reads TGTGCCAGCAGCTTAGTGGGCCCCTCCTACGAGCAGTACTTC. The rearrangement uses TRBV11-2 and TRBJ2-7; D gene uncertain. CDR3 length: 14 residues. Germline assignment: CDR1 SGHAT and CDR2 FQNNGV. V was clipped by 1 base and J by 0 bases, with 7 bases between them.

This chain joins TRBV5-1 and TRBJ2-4; D perhaps matches TRBD2 (5 bases). The germline V gene has CDR1 SGHRS and CDR2 YFSETQ. V was cut by 3 bases and J by 8 bases, with 15 bases left in between. The length of the CDR3 is 14 residues. The CDR3 nucleotides read TGCGCCAGCAGCTGGGGTGGGAGAGAAGACATTCAGTACTTC. Translation gives CASSWGGREDIQYF.

The chain has TRBV19 and TRBJ2-1; the D is unclear. V dropped 2 bases and J dropped 5 bases, with 10 bases sitting between them. This CDR3 is built from 14 residues. Germline loops: CDR1 LNHDA, CDR2 SQIVND (reference sequence). The CDR3 is CASSIRRINNEQFF. The CDR3 bases are TGTGCCAGTAGTATACGCAGGATTAACAATGAGCAGTTCTTC.

A word on this clone: This sample also contains other DNA sequences that code for the same CDR3. The chain couples TRBV6-6 to TRBJ1-5; maybe TRBD1 (5 bases). Trimming pared 2 bases from V and 2 bases from J, leaving 10 bases between. The CDR3 covers 15 residues. Germline V gives CDR1 MNHNY, CDR2 SVGAGI (reference sequence). The CDR3 loop is CASSYSGGGNQPQHF. The CDR3 coding sequence is TGTGCCAGCAGTTACAGCGGGGGAGGCAATCAGCCCCAGCATTTT.

The rearrangement uses TRBV7-2 and TRBJ2-1; tentatively, D is TRBD2 (6 bases). Germline V gives CDR1 SGHTA, CDR2 FQGNSA. V was clipped by 5 bases and J by 9 bases, with 8 bases between them. The CDR3 extends over 11 amino acids. Here the CDR3 reads CASSPGGEQFF. CDR3 bases: TGTGCCAGCAGCCCCGGGGGTGAGCAGTTCTTC.

This clone has at least ten counts. The chain employs TRBV10-3 and TRBJ2-7, with D perhaps TRBD1 (6 bases). This CDR3 contains 13 residues. Trimming took off 5 bases at V and 5 bases at J, with 13 bases between the two ends. Germline V lookup: CDR1 ENHRY, CDR2 SYGVKD. The CDR3: CAISRGSGDEQYF. CDR3 sequence (DNA): TGTGCCATCAGTAGGGGGTCAGGTGACGAGCAGTACTTC.

The V and J genes are TRBV28 and TRBJ1-6; possible D gene TRBD1, 5 bases. V lost 4 bases and J lost 4, with 8 bases in between. Per the germline V gene, CDR1 is MDHEN and CDR2 is SYDVKM. The CDR3 consists of 14 residues. CDR3 amino acids: CASSSTVYNSPLHF. The DNA of the CDR3 is TGTGCCAGCAGTTCGACAGTTTATAATTCACCCCTCCACTTT.

J is TRBJ2-4 and V is TRBV5-6, with D uncertain. This CDR3 has 17 amino acids. Germline values: CDR1 SGHDT, CDR2 YYEEEE. Trimming took off 0 bases at V and 2 bases at J, with 15 bases between the two ends. DNA of the CDR3: TGTGCCAGCAGCTTGGGCTCACAGATTCGGACCAAAAACATTCAGTACTTC. Its protein product is CASSLGSQIRTKNIQYF. Full variable domain (rest looked up from reference TRBV5-6 and TRBJ2-4): DAGVTQSPTHLIKTRGQQVTLRCSPKSGHDTVSWYQQALGQGPQFIFQYYEEEERQRGNFPDRFSGHQFPNYSSELNVNALLLGDSALYLCASSLGSQIRTKNIQYFGAGTRLSVL.

V gene TRBV4-1 combines with J gene TRBJ2-6; possibly TRBD1 for D (5 bases). Germline V gene lookup returns CDR1 MGHRA and CDR2 YSYEKL. This CDR3 is built from 16 residues. V was shortened by 0 bases and J by 2 bases, with 8 bases between the two germline ends. CDR3 bases: TGCGCCAGCAGCCAAGAAACAGGTGCTGGGGCCAACGTCCTGACTTTC. Translation: CASSQETGAGANVLTF.

The chain combines TRBV10-1 with TRBJ1-2, with TRBD1 identical over 8 bases. Per germline, CDR1 WNHNN and CDR2 SYGVQD (reference sequence). The CDR3 sequence is 13 residues long. Germline trimming cut 3 bases from V and 6 bases from J; bases unmatched to any gene: 3. CDR3 amino acids: CASSEGRGHGYTF. DNA for the CDR3: TGCGCCAGCAGTGAAGGCAGGGGGCATGGCTACACCTTC.

This sequence joins TRBV5-1 and TRBJ1-1; D is uncertain. V lost 0 bases and J 1 base, leaving 7 bases between the germline ends. CDR3 length: 14 residues. The V gene's germline CDR1 is SGHRS and CDR2 YFSETQ. The CDR3 loop reads CASSLESGNTEAFF. CDR3 sequence (DNA): TGCGCCAGCAGCTTGGAATCAGGGAACACTGAAGCTTTCTTT.

The rearrangement links TRBV18 to TRBJ1-1; 8 nucleotides align to TRBD1. The CDR3 sequence is 15 residues long. V lost 6 bases, J lost 5 bases, and 11 bases stayed unmatched. Germline values: CDR1 KGHSH, CDR2 LQKENI. CDR3 in amino acids: CASSPDRTGRTEAFF. CDR3 in DNA: TGTGCCAGCTCCCCCGATAGGACAGGGAGAACTGAAGCTTTCTTT.

This chain links TRBV5-5 with TRBJ1-5; TRBD1 matches at 11 bases. Germline CDR1 is SGHKS and CDR2 is YYEKEE (reference sequence). V gave up 3 bases and J gave up 0 bases; unmatched junction bases: 2. The CDR3 sequence is 16 residues long. The CDR3 loop reads CASSWGQGVSNQPQHF. CDR3 sequence (DNA): TGTGCCAGCAGCTGGGGACAGGGGGTTAGCAATCAGCCCCAGCATTTT.

This clone has just one count. The genes are TRBV6-6 and TRBJ2-1, with D perhaps TRBD1 (5 bases). Trimming shortened V by 10 bases and J by 2 bases, and 18 bases separated the two germline ends. The CDR3 contains 15 residues. Germline V gene lookup returns CDR1 MNHNY and CDR2 SVGAGI (reference sequence). In nucleotides, the CDR3 is TGTGCCACTGGAACAGGTGTAGTAACCTACAATGAGCAGTTCTTC. This translates into CATGTGVVTYNEQFF.

The chain has TRBV25-1 and TRBJ1-2; D is unclear. The germline V gene encodes CDR1 MGHDK and CDR2 SYGVNS. This CDR3 is built from 14 residues. V dropped 4 bases and J dropped 4 bases, with 13 bases sitting between them. CDR3 residues: CASSVNSDLYGYTF. The CDR3 bases are TGTGCCAGCAGTGTAAACAGTGACCTCTATGGCTACACCTTC.

This sequence joins TRBV5-6 and TRBJ1-3; a weak D match, TRBD1 (5 bases). Trimming shortened V by 0 bases and J by 2 bases, and 12 bases separated the two germline ends. The germline CDR1 and CDR2 sequences are SGHDT and YYEEEE. This CDR3 is 16 amino acids long. CDR3 amino acids: CASSLVVARAGNTIYF. The CDR3 bases are TGTGCCAGCAGCTTGGTTGTGGCCAGGGCTGGAAACACCATATATTTT.